A selection of T cell receptor beta chains follows, all from one sample in a study of T cells in Graves' hyperthyroidism and ophthalmopathy. MiXCR was run by TCRdb on the multiplex PCR reads, yielding one entry per CDR3 protein. The data show about 250,000 distinct CDR3 sequences, 24% seen once. Specimen: blood. The receptors stem from a woman aged 40 to 55 with Graves' ophthalmopathy. Each CDR3 is given with its conserved first and last residue. The D gene is left open where the match is weak. Clone size is not always given. Where it is, it says once, few, many or a class for expanded clones.

d_call	v_call	j_call	clone_size	cdr3_nt	cdr3_aa
-	TRBV20-1	TRBJ2-5	many	TGCAGTGCTAGCCGGGGGGCGGAGACCCAGTACTTC	CSASRGAETQYF
-	TRBV12-5	TRBJ1-2	-	TGTGCTAGTGGTTTACCGGAGACTAACTATGGCTACACCTTC	CASGLPETNYGYTF
-	TRBV7-9	TRBJ2-7	many	TGTGCCAGCAGCTCCTACACGGGCACTAGCTACGAGCAGTACTTC	CASSSYTGTSYEQYF
TRBD1	TRBV6-5	TRBJ1-2	many	TGTGCCAGCAGTTCGCCTGGACAGGGGGTCTATGGCTACACCTTC	CASSSPGQGVYGYTF
-	TRBV7-2	TRBJ2-1	-	TGTGCCAGCAGCTCAGCGACACCCAATGAGCAGTTCTTC	CASSSATPNEQFF
-	TRBV7-9	TRBJ2-2	many	TGTGCCAGCAGCTTTAGCGTTGCGAACACCGGGGAGCTGTTTTTT	CASSFSVANTGELFF
-	TRBV12-3/TRBV12-4	TRBJ2-7	-	TGTGCCAGCAGTTTAGGGGGGAAAGTATCACACGAGCAGTACTTC	CASSLGGKVSHEQYF
TRBD1	TRBV28	TRBJ2-7	-	TGTGCCAGCAGTAAACAGGGGTTCTTAGCCGAGCAGTACTTC	CASSKQGFLAEQYF
-	TRBV28	TRBJ1-3	many	TGTGCCAGCAGTATCGGGACAAATACTGGAAACACCATATATTTT	CASSIGTNTGNTIYF
TRBD1	TRBV6-4	TRBJ2-5	many	TGTGCCAGCAGTGTGGACAGGGAGGAGACCCAGTACTTC	CASSVDREETQYF
TRBD1	TRBV6-4	TRBJ2-2	many	TGTGCCAGCAGTAGCCGTGGACAGGGGCCGAACACCGGGGAGCTGTTTTTT	CASSSRGQGPNTGELFF
-	TRBV24-1	TRBJ2-5	many	TGTGCCACCAGTGATTTGGGAGCGGAAGAGACCCAGTACTTC	CATSDLGAEETQYF
TRBD1	TRBV28	TRBJ1-2	many	TGTGCCAGCAGCCTTATCTGGGACAGGGGGCGCACAAACTATGGCTACACCTTC	CASSLIWDRGRTNYGYTF
-	TRBV11-2	TRBJ2-7	many	TGTGCCAGCAGCTTATCGGGACGGCCCTACGAGCAGTACTTC	CASSLSGRPYEQYF
-	TRBV4-1	TRBJ1-5	many	TGCGCCAGCAGCCAAGCCAGGGATCAGCCCCAGCATTTT	CASSQARDQPQHF
-	TRBV28	TRBJ2-7	many	TGTGCCAGCAGTTCAGCTACCAACGAGCAGTACTTC	CASSSATNEQYF
TRBD2	TRBV5-1	TRBJ2-4	many	TGCGCCAGCAGCATCTCTGGTACTAGCGGGAGGAGGGACATTCAGTACTTC	CASSISGTSGRRDIQYF